The entry below describes one T cell receptor (beta chain). The antigen remains undetermined. The sample is drawn from a study of T cell responses to AZD1222 COVID-19 vaccine. Assay used: immunoSEQ multiplex PCR; TCRdb lists only in-frame clones, some missing. The repertoire holds more than 50,000 clones, with 79% as singletons. Overall study results and limits: Donors skewed white British and female; clonal diversity was possibly underestimated. A reported finding is that nearly half of spike-specific TCRs target unmutated variant regions. Mapped onto spike, vaccine-associated CD4 TCRs spanned it and were dominant at 160-218 and 743-854.

This clonotype originated in an adult in good health. The starting material was peripheral blood, obtained on day 0 of MenACWY control vaccination.

For the CDR3, the DNA is TGCGCCAGCAGCTTGGACGGCTCTGGAAACACCATATATTTT. Its translation: CASSLDGSGNTIYF. The rearrangement links TRBV5-1 to TRBJ1-3, with D hard to call. CDR3 length: 14 residues. Trimming pared 0 bases from V and 0 bases from J, leaving 4 bases between. Germline values: CDR1 SGHRS, CDR2 YFSETQ.